This T cell receptor beta chain was captured in a study of blood T cell repertoires in COVID-19. V was pared by 5 bases and J by 7 bases, with 9 bases of the junction left unmatched. This CDR3 region has 16 residues. Germline CDR1 LNHDA, CDR2 SQIVND (reference sequence). In the original processing: Nucleated cell counts were estimated from reference gene primer amplification. Data came from immunoSEQ multiplex PCR; TCRdb stores just in-frame clones and leaves some out. The V and J calls and clone size are taken from that table; D and trimming were inferred from the DNA. The sample shows tens of thousands of clones, 84% of them seen only once.

Source material: peripheral blood. The gene calls are TRBV19 and TRBJ1-6, with 9 bases matching TRBD1. This sequence was found in a human donor in a cohort sampled during active COVID-19. The CDR3 here is CASSARDREKNSPLHF. CDR3 nucleotide sequence: TGTGCCAGTAGTGCCCGGGACAGGGAGAAGAATTCACCCCTCCACTTT.